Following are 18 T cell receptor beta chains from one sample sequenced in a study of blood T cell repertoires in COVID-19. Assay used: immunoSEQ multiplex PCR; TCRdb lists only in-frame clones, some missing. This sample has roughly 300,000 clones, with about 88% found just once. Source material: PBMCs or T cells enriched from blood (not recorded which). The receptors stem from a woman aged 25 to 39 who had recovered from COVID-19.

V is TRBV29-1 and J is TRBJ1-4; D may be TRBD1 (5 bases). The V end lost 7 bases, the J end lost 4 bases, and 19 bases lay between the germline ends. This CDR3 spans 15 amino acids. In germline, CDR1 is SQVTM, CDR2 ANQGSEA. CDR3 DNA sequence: TGCAGCGCCCTCGCAGCCCGGGGACTTAATGAAAAACTGTTTTTT. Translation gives CSALAARGLNEKLFF. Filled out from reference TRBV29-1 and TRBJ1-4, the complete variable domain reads SAVISQKPSRDICQRGTSLTIQCQVDSQVTMMFWYRQQPGQSLTLIATANQGSEATYESGFVIDKFPISRPNLTFSTLTVSNMSPEDSSIYLCSALAARGLNEKLFFGSGTQLSVL.

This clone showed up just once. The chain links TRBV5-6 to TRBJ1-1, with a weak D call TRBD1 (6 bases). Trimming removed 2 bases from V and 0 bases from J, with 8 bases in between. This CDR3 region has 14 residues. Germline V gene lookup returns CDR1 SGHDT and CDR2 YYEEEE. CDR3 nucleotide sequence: TGTGCCAGCAGCTTTACAGGGTTGAACACTGAAGCTTTCTTT. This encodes CASSFTGLNTEAFF.

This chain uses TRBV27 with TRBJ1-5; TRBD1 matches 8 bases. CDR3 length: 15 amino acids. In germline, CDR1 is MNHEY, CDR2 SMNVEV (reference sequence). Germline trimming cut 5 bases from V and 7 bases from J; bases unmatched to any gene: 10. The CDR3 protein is CASSPPGGAGQPQHF. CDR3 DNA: TGTGCCAGCAGTCCCCCAGGGGGCGCGGGACAGCCCCAGCATTTT.

This chain's CDR3 is CASKFGNNQPQHF. The DNA of the CDR3 is TGTGCCAGCAAGTTCGGGAACAATCAGCCCCAGCATTTT. This rearrangement joins TRBV2 to TRBJ1-5; D is unclear. The CDR3 consists of 13 residues. V was pared by 7 bases and J by 3 bases, with 10 bases between. Per the germline V gene, CDR1 is SNHLY and CDR2 is FYNNEI.

CDR3 region: CASSILATGSGSYEQYF. CDR3 coding DNA: TGTGCCAGTAGTATATTGGCCACGGGAAGCGGCTCCTACGAGCAGTACTTC. The V call is TRBV19, the J call TRBJ2-7, with D possibly TRBD2 on 5 matching bases. Germline-derived CDR1 and CDR2 are LNHDA and SQIVND (reference sequence). The V and J ends lost 2 bases and 0 bases respectively, with 17 bases between them. The CDR3 length is 17 residues.

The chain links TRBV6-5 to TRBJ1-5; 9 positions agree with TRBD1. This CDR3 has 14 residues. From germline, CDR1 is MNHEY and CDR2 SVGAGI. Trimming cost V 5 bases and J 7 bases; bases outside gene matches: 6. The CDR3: CASSTRQGGQPQHF. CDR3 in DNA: TGTGCCAGCAGTACCCGACAGGGGGGCCAGCCCCAGCATTTT.

CDR3 nucleotides: TGTGCCAGCAGCTTGTTAGGACTCTACAATGAGCAGTTCTTC. This translates into CASSLLGLYNEQFF. This chain joins TRBV5-8 and TRBJ2-1, with D perhaps TRBD2 (5 bases). The CDR3 is 14 amino acids. V shed 1 base and J shed 3 bases, with 8 bases lying between them. Germline V lookup: CDR1 SGHTS, CDR2 YDEGEE.

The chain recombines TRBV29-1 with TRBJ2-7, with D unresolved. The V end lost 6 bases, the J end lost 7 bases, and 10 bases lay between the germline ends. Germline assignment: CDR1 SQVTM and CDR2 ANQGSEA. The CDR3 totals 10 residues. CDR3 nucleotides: TGCAGCGTGGCGGTCGAGGAGCAGTACTTC. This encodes CSVAVEEQYF.

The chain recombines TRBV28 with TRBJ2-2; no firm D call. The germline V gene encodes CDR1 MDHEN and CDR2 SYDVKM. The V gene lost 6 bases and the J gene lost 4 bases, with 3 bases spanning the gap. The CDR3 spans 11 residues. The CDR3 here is CASSITGELFF. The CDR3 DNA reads TGTGCCAGCAGCATCACCGGGGAGCTGTTTTTT.

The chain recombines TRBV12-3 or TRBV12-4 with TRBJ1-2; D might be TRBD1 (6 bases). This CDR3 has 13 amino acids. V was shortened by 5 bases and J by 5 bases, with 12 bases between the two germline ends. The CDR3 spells CASSGNRVYGYTF. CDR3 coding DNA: TGTGCCAGCAGTGGGAACAGGGTGTATGGCTACACCTTC.

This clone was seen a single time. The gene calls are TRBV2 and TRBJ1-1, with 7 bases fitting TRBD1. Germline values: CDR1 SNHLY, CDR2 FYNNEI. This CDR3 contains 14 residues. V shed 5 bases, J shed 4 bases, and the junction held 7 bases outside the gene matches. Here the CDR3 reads CASSSYRDSTEAFF. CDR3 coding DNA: TGTGCCAGCAGTTCCTACCGGGACAGCACTGAAGCTTTCTTT. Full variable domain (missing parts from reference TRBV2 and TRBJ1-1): EPEVTQTPSHQVTQMGQEVILRCVPISNHLYFYWYRQILGQKVEFLVSFYNNEISEKSEIFDDQFSVERPDGSNFTLKIRSTKLEDSAMYFCASSSYRDSTEAFFGQGTRLTVV.

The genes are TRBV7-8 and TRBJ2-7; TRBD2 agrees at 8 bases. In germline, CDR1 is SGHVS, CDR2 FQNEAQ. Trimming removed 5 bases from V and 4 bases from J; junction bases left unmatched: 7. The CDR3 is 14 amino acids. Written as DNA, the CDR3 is TGTGCCAGCAGCACCCGGGGGGGAAGGTACGAGCAGTACTTC. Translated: CASSTRGGRYEQYF. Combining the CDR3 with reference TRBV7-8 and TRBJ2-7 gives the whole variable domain GAGVSQSPRYKVAKRGQDVALRCDPISGHVSLFWYQQALGQGPEFLTYFQNEAQLDKSGLPSDRFFAERPEGSVSTLKIQRTQQEDSAVYLCASSTRGGRYEQYFGPGTRLTVT.

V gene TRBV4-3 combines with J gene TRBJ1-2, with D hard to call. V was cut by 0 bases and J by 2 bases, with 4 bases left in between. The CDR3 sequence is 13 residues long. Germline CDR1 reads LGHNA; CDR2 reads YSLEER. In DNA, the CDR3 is TGCGCCAGCAGCCAAGATCTCAACTATGGCTACACCTTC. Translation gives CASSQDLNYGYTF.

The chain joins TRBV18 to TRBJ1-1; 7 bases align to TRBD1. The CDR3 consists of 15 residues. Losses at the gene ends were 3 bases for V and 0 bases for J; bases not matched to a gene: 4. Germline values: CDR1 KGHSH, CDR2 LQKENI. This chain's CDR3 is CASSPTGTVNTEAFF. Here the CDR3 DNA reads TGTGCCAGCTCACCCACCGGGACAGTGAACACTGAAGCTTTCTTT.

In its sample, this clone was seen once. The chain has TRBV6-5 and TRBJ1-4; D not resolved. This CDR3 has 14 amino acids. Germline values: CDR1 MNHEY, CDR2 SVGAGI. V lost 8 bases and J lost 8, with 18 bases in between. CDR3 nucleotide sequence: TGTGCCAGCGGATCTCCCCGGGCGGGAGAAAAACTGTTTTTT. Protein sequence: CASGSPRAGEKLFF.

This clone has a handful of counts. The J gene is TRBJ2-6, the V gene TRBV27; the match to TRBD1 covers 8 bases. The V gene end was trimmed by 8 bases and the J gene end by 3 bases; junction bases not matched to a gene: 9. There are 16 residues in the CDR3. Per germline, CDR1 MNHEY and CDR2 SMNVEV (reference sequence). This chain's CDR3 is CASLPGGLDGANVLTF. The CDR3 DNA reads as TGTGCCAGCTTGCCAGGGGGCTTGGATGGGGCCAACGTCCTGACTTTC.

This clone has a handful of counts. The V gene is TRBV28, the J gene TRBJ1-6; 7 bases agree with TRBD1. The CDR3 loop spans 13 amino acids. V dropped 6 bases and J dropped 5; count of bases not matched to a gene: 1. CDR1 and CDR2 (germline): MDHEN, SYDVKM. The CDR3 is CASRTGNNSPLHF. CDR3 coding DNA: TGTGCCAGCAGGACAGGGAATAATTCACCCCTCCACTTT.

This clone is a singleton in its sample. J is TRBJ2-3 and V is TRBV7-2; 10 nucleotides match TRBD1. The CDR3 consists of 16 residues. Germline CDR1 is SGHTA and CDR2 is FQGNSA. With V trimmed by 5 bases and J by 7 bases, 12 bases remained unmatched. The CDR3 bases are TGTGCCAGCAGCCGGGTCGGGACAGGGGAAATGAATACGCAGTATTTT. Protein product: CASSRVGTGEMNTQYF.